Listed below are T cell receptor beta chains from one sample, sequenced in a study of regulatory T cells in long-lasting Graves disease. TCRdb ran MiXCR on the multiplex PCR reads and lists one entry per CDR3 protein. The profile covers fewer than 400,000 distinct CDR3 sequences, with roughly a fifth appearing a single time and roughly 27% taken by the ten largest. This sample comprised peripheral blood mononuclear cells (PBMCs), obtained when the disease was refractory, from a patient treated with antithyroid drugs. Source of these receptors: a female donor with Graves disease. Each CDR3 is given with its conserved first and last residue. The D gene is left open where the match is weak. Size values are once, few and many counts, or a class for expanded clones, and some rows have none.

J gene: TRBJ2-2; D gene: -; clone size: -; V gene: TRBV6-1; CDR3 protein: CASSEGGYLFSGELFF; CDR3 DNA: TGTGCCAGCAGTGAGGGAGGCTACCTATTCTCCGGGGAGCTGTTTTTT
J gene: TRBJ1-1; D gene: TRBD1; clone size: many; V gene: TRBV11-2; CDR3 protein: CASSLDLGQGMMNTEAFF; CDR3 DNA: TGTGCCAGCAGCTTAGATCTCGGACAGGGGATGATGAACACTGAAGCTTTCTTT
J gene: TRBJ2-7; D gene: -; clone size: many; V gene: TRBV28; CDR3 protein: CASSPDRSSYEQYF; CDR3 DNA: TGTGCCAGCAGCCCGGACAGATCCTCCTACGAGCAGTACTTC
J gene: TRBJ2-7; D gene: -; clone size: many; V gene: TRBV27; CDR3 protein: CASSLSVGYEQYF; CDR3 DNA: TGTGCCAGCAGTTTAAGTGTAGGGTACGAGCAGTACTTC
J gene: TRBJ2-7; D gene: -; clone size: many; V gene: TRBV11-2; CDR3 protein: CASSLAGSSYEQYF; CDR3 DNA: TGTGCCAGCAGTTTAGCAGGGAGCTCCTACGAGCAGTACTTC
J gene: TRBJ2-7; D gene: TRBD2; clone size: -; V gene: TRBV4-3; CDR3 protein: CASSQVSSGAYEQYF; CDR3 DNA: TGCGCCAGCAGCCAAGTTTCTAGCGGAGCCTACGAGCAGTACTTC
J gene: TRBJ2-7; D gene: -; clone size: -; V gene: TRBV6-9; CDR3 protein: CAGSSTLGPYEQYF; CDR3 DNA: TGTGCCGGCAGTTCCACACTAGGGCCCTACGAGCAGTACTTC
J gene: TRBJ1-5; D gene: TRBD1; clone size: -; V gene: TRBV12-3/TRBV12-4; CDR3 protein: CASSSSSGTGFSGRNQPQHF; CDR3 DNA: TGTGCCAGCAGTTCCTCCTCCGGGACAGGCTTTAGTGGCCGCAATCAGCCCCAGCATTTT
J gene: TRBJ2-7; D gene: TRBD2; clone size: many; V gene: TRBV29-1; CDR3 protein: CSVEDVGTSSDYEQYF; CDR3 DNA: TGCAGCGTTGAAGACGTTGGGACTAGCAGCGACTACGAGCAGTACTTC
J gene: TRBJ1-1; D gene: TRBD1; clone size: many; V gene: TRBV2; CDR3 protein: CASSPGTGTAFF; CDR3 DNA: TGTGCCAGCAGCCCCGGGACAGGGACAGCTTTCTTT
J gene: TRBJ1-5; D gene: -; clone size: -; V gene: TRBV2; CDR3 protein: CASSVQGSNQPQHF; CDR3 DNA: TGTGCCAGCAGCGTACAGGGTAGCAATCAGCCCCAGCATTTT
J gene: TRBJ2-7; D gene: -; clone size: many; V gene: TRBV6-1; CDR3 protein: CASSVGVLSYEQYF; CDR3 DNA: TGTGCCAGCAGTGTTGGGGTCCTCTCCTACGAGCAGTACTTC
J gene: TRBJ1-1; D gene: TRBD1; clone size: -; V gene: TRBV7-9; CDR3 protein: CASSWDRGITEAFF; CDR3 DNA: TGTGCCAGCAGCTGGGACAGGGGGATCACTGAAGCTTTCTTT
J gene: TRBJ1-1; D gene: TRBD1; clone size: few; V gene: TRBV15; CDR3 protein: CATRSGGWTEAFF; CDR3 DNA: TGTGCCACCAGATCAGGGGGTTGGACTGAAGCTTTCTTT
J gene: TRBJ2-7; D gene: -; clone size: -; V gene: TRBV20-1; CDR3 protein: CSARGVRERYEQYF; CDR3 DNA: TGCAGTGCTAGAGGGGTCCGGGAGCGCTACGAGCAGTACTTC
J gene: TRBJ1-2; D gene: -; clone size: few; V gene: TRBV15; CDR3 protein: CATSSTSGRVSYNYGYTF; CDR3 DNA: TGTGCCACCAGCAGCACCTCGGGCAGGGTGTCGTATAACTATGGCTACACCTTC
J gene: TRBJ1-1; D gene: -; clone size: many; V gene: TRBV11-2; CDR3 protein: CASSKGVNTEAFF; CDR3 DNA: TGTGCCAGCAGCAAGGGGGTGAACACTGAAGCTTTCTTT
J gene: TRBJ1-5; D gene: TRBD1; clone size: few; V gene: TRBV19; CDR3 protein: CASSAVGQGSGDSNQPQHF; CDR3 DNA: TGTGCCAGTAGTGCCGTGGGACAGGGCTCGGGCGATAGCAATCAGCCCCAGCATTTT
J gene: TRBJ1-4; D gene: -; clone size: many; V gene: TRBV20-1; CDR3 protein: CSASTGAWGKLFF; CDR3 DNA: TGCAGTGCTAGTACGGGGGCCTGGGGAAAACTGTTTTTT
J gene: TRBJ1-5; D gene: -; clone size: few; V gene: TRBV6-2/TRBV6-3; CDR3 protein: CASTGPGGGDQPQHF; CDR3 DNA: TGTGCCAGCACCGGCCCGGGGGGCGGGGATCAGCCCCAGCATTTT
J gene: TRBJ2-2; D gene: -; clone size: -; V gene: TRBV19; CDR3 protein: CASQRGTGTNGELFF; CDR3 DNA: TGTGCCAGTCAGAGGGGAACGGGGACGAACGGGGAGCTGTTTTTT
J gene: TRBJ2-5; D gene: -; clone size: -; V gene: TRBV7-3; CDR3 protein: CASSLTRTDGGKGPQETQYF; CDR3 DNA: TGTGCCAGCAGCTTAACCCGCACCGATGGGGGGAAGGGACCCCAAGAGACCCAGTACTTC
J gene: TRBJ1-2; D gene: -; clone size: many; V gene: TRBV6-1; CDR3 protein: CASFTQNHGYTF; CDR3 DNA: TGTGCCAGCTTTACACAGAACCATGGCTACACCTTC
J gene: TRBJ2-5; D gene: TRBD1; clone size: many; V gene: TRBV5-1; CDR3 protein: CASSFWDRKETQYF; CDR3 DNA: TGCGCCAGCAGCTTTTGGGACAGAAAAGAGACCCAGTACTTC
J gene: TRBJ1-1; D gene: -; clone size: many; V gene: TRBV7-2; CDR3 protein: CASSLWGAGTEAFF; CDR3 DNA: TGTGCCAGCAGCTTGTGGGGGGCGGGTACTGAAGCTTTCTTT
J gene: TRBJ2-7; D gene: -; clone size: few; V gene: TRBV24-1; CDR3 protein: CATSDSGSPSGEQYF; CDR3 DNA: TGTGCCACCAGTGACTCCGGGAGCCCGTCGGGCGAGCAGTACTTC
J gene: TRBJ1-4; D gene: TRBD1; clone size: few; V gene: TRBV15; CDR3 protein: CAGQGNEKLFF; CDR3 DNA: TGTGCCGGACAGGGCAACGAAAAACTGTTTTTT
J gene: TRBJ2-4; D gene: -; clone size: -; V gene: TRBV28; CDR3 protein: CASSLGPGGPRAKNTQYF; CDR3 DNA: TGTGCCAGCAGTTTAGGACCAGGAGGGCCCCGGGCCAAAAACACTCAGTACTTC
J gene: TRBJ1-2; D gene: -; clone size: few; V gene: TRBV4-3; CDR3 protein: CASSHPGRLSGYTF; CDR3 DNA: TGCGCCAGCAGCCACCCAGGGCGGTTGAGTGGCTACACCTTC
J gene: TRBJ1-3; D gene: -; clone size: -; V gene: TRBV29-1; CDR3 protein: CSVVTGLFGNTIYF; CDR3 DNA: TGCAGCGTCGTTACAGGGTTATTTGGAAACACCATATATTTT
J gene: TRBJ2-1; D gene: -; clone size: -; V gene: TRBV7-2; CDR3 protein: CASSTSSSRAYNEQFF; CDR3 DNA: TGTGCCAGCAGCACTTCGTCATCTCGAGCCTACAATGAGCAGTTCTTC
J gene: TRBJ1-2; D gene: -; clone size: many; V gene: TRBV27; CDR3 protein: CASRALTGSVPANYGYTF; CDR3 DNA: TGTGCCAGCAGGGCTCTGACAGGATCCGTCCCCGCTAACTATGGCTACACCTTC
J gene: TRBJ1-2; D gene: -; clone size: many; V gene: TRBV28; CDR3 protein: CASSSLMRENYGYTF; CDR3 DNA: TGTGCCAGCAGTTCCCTAATGAGGGAAAACTATGGCTACACCTTC
J gene: TRBJ1-2; D gene: -; clone size: many; V gene: TRBV20-1; CDR3 protein: CSAEGGVYGYTF; CDR3 DNA: TGCAGTGCTGAGGGAGGAGTCTATGGCTACACCTTC
J gene: TRBJ2-4; D gene: -; clone size: -; V gene: TRBV6-5; CDR3 protein: CASSSTGIWSLKNIQYF; CDR3 DNA: TGTGCCAGCAGTTCCACAGGGATCTGGAGTCTCAAAAACATTCAGTACTTC
J gene: TRBJ1-6; D gene: -; clone size: few; V gene: TRBV11-2; CDR3 protein: CASSFSGGRNSPLHF; CDR3 DNA: TGTGCCAGCAGCTTTTCTGGGGGCAGAAATTCACCCCTCCACTTT
J gene: TRBJ2-7; D gene: -; clone size: -; V gene: TRBV4-1; CDR3 protein: CASSPPSGRSSYEQYF; CDR3 DNA: TGCGCCAGCAGCCCGCCAAGCGGCAGGTCTTCCTACGAGCAGTACTTC
J gene: TRBJ1-1; D gene: -; clone size: many; V gene: TRBV12-3/TRBV12-4; CDR3 protein: CASRPGRLNTEAFF; CDR3 DNA: TGTGCCAGCAGACCGGGACGGTTGAACACTGAAGCTTTCTTT
J gene: TRBJ1-1; D gene: TRBD1; clone size: -; V gene: TRBV9; CDR3 protein: CASSVGSQGARTEAFF; CDR3 DNA: TGTGCCAGCAGCGTAGGAAGCCAGGGGGCGAGGACTGAAGCTTTCTTT
J gene: TRBJ2-7; D gene: TRBD1; clone size: many; V gene: TRBV28; CDR3 protein: CASKRTGRYEQYF; CDR3 DNA: TGTGCCAGTAAACGGACAGGGAGATACGAGCAGTACTTC
J gene: TRBJ1-1; D gene: -; clone size: -; V gene: TRBV6-2/TRBV6-3; CDR3 protein: CASTPAVNTEAFF; CDR3 DNA: TGTGCCAGCACCCCCGCGGTGAACACTGAAGCTTTCTTT
J gene: TRBJ2-7; D gene: TRBD1; clone size: -; V gene: TRBV30; CDR3 protein: CAWSVRTGGEQYF; CDR3 DNA: TGTGCCTGGAGTGTGAGGACAGGGGGCGAGCAGTACTTC
J gene: TRBJ1-3; D gene: -; clone size: many; V gene: TRBV11-2; CDR3 protein: CASSQGTGSGNTIYF; CDR3 DNA: TGTGCCAGCAGCCAGGGAACAGGGTCTGGAAACACCATATATTTT
J gene: TRBJ2-7; D gene: -; clone size: -; V gene: TRBV10-3; CDR3 protein: CAIKEDRTSYEQYF; CDR3 DNA: TGTGCCATCAAGGAAGACAGGACCTCCTACGAGCAGTACTTC
J gene: TRBJ2-7; D gene: TRBD1; clone size: few; V gene: TRBV5-4; CDR3 protein: CASSTDRGQQYF; CDR3 DNA: TGTGCCAGCAGCACGGACAGGGGTCAGCAGTACTTC
J gene: TRBJ1-1; D gene: TRBD1; clone size: -; V gene: TRBV4-3; CDR3 protein: CASSQDPLGQNLGAFF; CDR3 DNA: TGCGCCAGCAGCCAAGATCCACTGGGACAGAACCTTGGAGCTTTCTTT
J gene: TRBJ1-2; D gene: -; clone size: few; V gene: TRBV5-1; CDR3 protein: CASSLASREHGYTF; CDR3 DNA: TGCGCCAGCAGCTTGGCGTCCAGGGAACACGGCTACACCTTC
J gene: TRBJ2-2; D gene: TRBD1; clone size: -; V gene: TRBV18; CDR3 protein: CASSPNDRGNTGELFF; CDR3 DNA: TGTGCCAGCTCACCGAACGACAGGGGGAACACCGGGGAGCTGTTTTTT
J gene: TRBJ1-5; D gene: -; clone size: -; V gene: TRBV24-1; CDR3 protein: CATSVSGLNQPQHF; CDR3 DNA: TGTGCCACCAGTGTCTCCGGGTTGAATCAGCCCCAGCATTTT
J gene: TRBJ1-1; D gene: -; clone size: few; V gene: TRBV7-3; CDR3 protein: CASSLYGGSVFF; CDR3 DNA: TGTGCCAGCAGCTTATATGGGGGGTCGGTTTTCTTT
J gene: TRBJ1-1; D gene: -; clone size: few; V gene: TRBV7-9; CDR3 protein: CASGPFGRVVNTEAFF; CDR3 DNA: TGTGCCAGCGGTCCATTCGGTAGAGTAGTGAACACTGAAGCTTTCTTT
J gene: TRBJ1-3; D gene: -; clone size: few; V gene: TRBV6-1; CDR3 protein: CASSPQRMTLSGNTIYF; CDR3 DNA: TGTGCCAGCAGTCCTCAACGTATGACACTCTCTGGAAACACCATATATTTT
J gene: TRBJ2-5; D gene: -; clone size: few; V gene: TRBV7-2; CDR3 protein: CASSFGGRQETQYF; CDR3 DNA: TGTGCCAGCAGCTTTGGGGGACGGCAAGAGACCCAGTACTTC